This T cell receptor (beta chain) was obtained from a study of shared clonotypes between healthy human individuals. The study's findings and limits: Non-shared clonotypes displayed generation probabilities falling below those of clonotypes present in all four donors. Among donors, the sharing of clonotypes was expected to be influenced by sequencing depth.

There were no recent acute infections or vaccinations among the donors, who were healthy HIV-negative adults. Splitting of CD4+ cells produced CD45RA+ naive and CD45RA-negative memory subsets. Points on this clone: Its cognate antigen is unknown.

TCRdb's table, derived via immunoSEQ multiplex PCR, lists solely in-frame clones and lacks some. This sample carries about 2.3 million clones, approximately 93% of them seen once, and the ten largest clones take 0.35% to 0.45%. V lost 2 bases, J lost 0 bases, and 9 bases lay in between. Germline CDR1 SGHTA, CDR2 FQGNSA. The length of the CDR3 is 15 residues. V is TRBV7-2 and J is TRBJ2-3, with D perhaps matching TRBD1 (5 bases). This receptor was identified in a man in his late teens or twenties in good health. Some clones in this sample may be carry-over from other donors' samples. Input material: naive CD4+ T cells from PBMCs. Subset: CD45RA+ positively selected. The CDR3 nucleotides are TGTGCCAGCAGCTTACAGGGCCCTAGCACAGATACGCAGTATTTT. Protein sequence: CASSLQGPSTDTQYF.